The source of this T cell receptor beta chain is a study of T cells after yellow fever vaccination. In TCRdb, the 5' RACE reads were re-called with MiXCR into one record per CDR3 protein. This sample carries some 600,000 distinct CDR3 sequences, 9% to 15% of them seen once, and the ten largest clones take 14% to 15%. This clonotype turned up a few times. Its cognate antigen is unknown. Study-wide points: CD4 and CD8 compartments shared a small share of clonotypes, likely from convergent recombination. Booster samples showed a return of most primary-vaccination clones (approximately 95% CD4, around 85% CD8).

This sequence was found in a man aged 25 to 40 who received the YFV17D yellow fever vaccine. Sequences were derived from PBMCs, sampled on the day of the yellow fever booster vaccination.

CDR3 region: CASTSLSRDLPYGYTF. CDR3 nucleotides: TGTGCCAGTACCTCCCTTTCCCGGGACCTCCCCTATGGCTACACCTTC. This chain joins TRBV19 and TRBJ1-2; perhaps TRBD1 as D (5 bases). There are 16 residues in the CDR3. CDR1 and CDR2 from the germline V gene are LNHDA and SQIVND (reference sequence). V was trimmed by 7 bases and J by 4 bases, leaving 22 bases between them.